The clone carrying this T cell receptor (beta chain) was seen once. TCRdb's table, derived via immunoSEQ multiplex PCR, lists solely in-frame clones and lacks some. The data contain about 97,000 clones, around 79% of them singletons. The sample originates from a study of radiotherapy plus CTLA-4 blockade in lung cancer. The source is a human donor with non-small cell lung cancer who had a partial response to radiotherapy plus ipilimumab. Some clones in this sample may be carry-over from other donors' samples. Sequenced here: peripheral blood, sampled from a patient treated with radiotherapy plus ipilimumab.

Written as DNA, the CDR3 is TGCGCCAGCAGCTTGCAGGGGAGCGGGGGGGCGGGTGAGCAGTTCTTC. Translation gives CASSLQGSGGAGEQFF. The chain combines TRBV5-1 with TRBJ2-1; 10 bases agree with TRBD2. This CDR3 has 16 residues. The germline V gene encodes CDR1 SGHRS and CDR2 YFSETQ. The V gene end was trimmed by 1 base and the J gene end by 9 bases; junction bases not matched to a gene: 10.